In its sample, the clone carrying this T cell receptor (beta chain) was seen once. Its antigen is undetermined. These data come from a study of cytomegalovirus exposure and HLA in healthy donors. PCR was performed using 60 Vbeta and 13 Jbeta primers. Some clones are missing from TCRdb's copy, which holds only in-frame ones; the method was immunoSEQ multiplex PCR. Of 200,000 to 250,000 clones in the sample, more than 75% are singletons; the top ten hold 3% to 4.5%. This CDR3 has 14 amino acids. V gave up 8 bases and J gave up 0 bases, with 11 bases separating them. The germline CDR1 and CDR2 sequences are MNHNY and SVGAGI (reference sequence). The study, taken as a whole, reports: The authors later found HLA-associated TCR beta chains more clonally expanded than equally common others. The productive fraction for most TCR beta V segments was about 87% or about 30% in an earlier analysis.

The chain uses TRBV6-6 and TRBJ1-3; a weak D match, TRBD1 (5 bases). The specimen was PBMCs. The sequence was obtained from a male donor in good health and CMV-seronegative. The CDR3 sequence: CASGGRTSGNTIYF. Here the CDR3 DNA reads TGTGCCAGCGGGGGGAGAACCTCTGGAAACACCATATATTTT.